A selection of T cell receptor beta chains follows, all from one sample in a study of spatial heterogeneity in lung cancer. TCRdb re-analysed the 5' RACE reads in MiXCR, keeping a single row per CDR3 protein. The sample yields 2,000 to 3,000 distinct CDR3 sequences, about an eighth seen once. The sample in question was lung tumor tissue, obtained at surgery. The receptor source for this set is a male donor with early-stage non-small cell lung cancer. The CDR3 runs from the conserved cysteine through the conserved F or W. A D gene is named only where the DNA matches it firmly. The size field is filled for only some rows; it gives once, few, many or a size class.

j_call	d_call	cdr3_length	v_call	clone_size	cdr3_nt	cdr3_aa
TRBJ1-5	TRBD1	18	TRBV19	medium-sized	TGTGCCAGTAGTATCCCTCCGGACAGGGGGCGAGGTGGTCAGCCCCAGCATTTT	CASSIPPDRGRGGQPQHF
TRBJ2-2	NA	14	TRBV7-2	many	TGTGCCAGCAGCTTGTTCCCAAACACCGGGGAGCTGTTTTTT	CASSLFPNTGELFF
TRBJ2-1	NA	16	TRBV12-5	NA	TGTGCTAGTGGTTTGTCAATAGGGGAGATTTACGGGAGGCAGTTCTTC	CASGLSIGEIYGRQFF
TRBJ1-3	NA	16	TRBV5-1	few	TGCGCCAGCAGCTTGGATGGTTCATGGACTGGAAACACCATATATTTT	CASSLDGSWTGNTIYF
TRBJ2-3	NA	13	TRBV11-2	few	TGTGCCAGCAGCTTACTGGACACAGATACGCAGTATTTT	CASSLLDTDTQYF
TRBJ2-3	NA	14	TRBV7-3	medium-sized	TGTGCCAGCAGCCCCATTGGAGGGCACGATACGCAGTATTTT	CASSPIGGHDTQYF
TRBJ2-7	TRBD2	15	TRBV5-1	many	TGCGCCAGCAGCCCCCGGGGAGGGTCCTCCTACGAGCAGTACTTC	CASSPRGGSSYEQYF
TRBJ1-2	NA	14	TRBV20-1	NA	TGCAGTGCTAGAGAAGGACTCCATTGGGCAGGCTACACCTTC	CSAREGLHWAGYTF
TRBJ1-5	NA	12	TRBV28	medium-sized	TGTGCCAGCACACCACCAAGGGGAGTCCAGCATTTT	CASTPPRGVQHF
TRBJ2-4	TRBD2	15	TRBV5-8	NA	TGTGCCAGCAGCTTGACGGGGGGGCTCGGAGACATTCAGTACTTC	CASSLTGGLGDIQYF
TRBJ1-5	NA	14	TRBV2	medium-sized	TGTGCCAGCAGTGAAGAAAACCGGAGTTGGCCCCAGCATTTT	CASSEENRSWPQHF
TRBJ2-7	TRBD1	15	TRBV6-5	few	TGTGCCAGCAGCCTAGGACAGGGCTATCGGAAAGAGCAGTACTTC	CASSLGQGYRKEQYF
TRBJ1-1	NA	12	TRBV20-1	many	TGCAGTGCTACACCGCGGGACACCACAACTTTCTTT	CSATPRDTTTFF
TRBJ2-5	TRBD2	16	TRBV4-3	NA	TGCGCCAGCAGCCGTGGAACGGGAGGGGGTCAAGAGACCCAGTACTTC	CASSRGTGGGQETQYF
TRBJ1-1	NA	13	TRBV11-3	many	TGTGCCAGCAGCTTACAGGTGAACACTGAAGCTTTCTTT	CASSLQVNTEAFF
TRBJ1-4	NA	14	TRBV20-1	many	TGCAGTGCAAGGACGGCGCACCGTAATGAAAAACTGTTTTTT	CSARTAHRNEKLFF
TRBJ1-2	NA	13	TRBV11-2	medium-sized	TGTGCCAGCAGCTTAGACAGGTTCTATGGCTACACCTTC	CASSLDRFYGYTF
TRBJ1-1	NA	14	TRBV5-1	large	TGCGCCAGCAGCTTGGAGCGGGGGTACACTGAAGCTTTCTTT	CASSLERGYTEAFF
TRBJ1-4	NA	15	TRBV25-1	NA	TGTGCCAGCAGTCCCATGGTGGGAACTAATGAAAAACTGTTTTTT	CASSPMVGTNEKLFF